The rows below give T cell receptor beta chains drawn from one sample of a study of CD8+ T cells in alopecia areata. The method was immunoSEQ multiplex PCR; TCRdb's version includes in-frame clones alone and lacks a portion of them. The data contain around 200,000 clones, 50% to 65% of them singletons. Here the sequenced sample was CD8+ T cells sorted from blood, taken at week 24, from a patient treated with tofacitinib. All receptors come from a human donor with alopecia areata. The CDR3 runs from the conserved cysteine through the conserved F or W. A D gene is named only where the DNA matches it firmly. Size is stated for part of the rows, as once, few or many counts, or as a class when the clone is expanded.

CDR3 protein	CDR3 DNA	V gene	J gene	D gene	CDR3 length	clone size
CAWSVGQGSYEQYF	TGTGCCTGGAGTGTCGGGCAGGGAAGCTACGAGCAGTACTTC	TRBV30	TRBJ2-7	NA	14	few
CASSYSGQGYGYTF	TGTGCCAGCAGTTACTCGGGACAGGGATATGGCTACACCTTC	TRBV6-5	TRBJ1-2	TRBD1	14	NA
CASSVAQGYTEAFF	TGTGCCAGCAGCGTAGCACAGGGATATACTGAAGCTTTCTTT	TRBV9	TRBJ1-1	NA	14	once
CASTEGPDRRGWVNQPQHF	TGTGCCAGTACCGAGGGCCCAGACAGAAGGGGTTGGGTGAATCAGCCCCAGCATTTT	TRBV19	TRBJ1-5	NA	19	NA
CSVRTDSNTEAFF	TGCAGCGTTAGGACAGATTCGAACACTGAAGCTTTCTTT	TRBV29-1	TRBJ1-1	NA	13	NA
CASSFPGYNEQFF	TGTGCCAGCAGCTTCCCGGGGTACAATGAGCAGTTCTTC	TRBV7-9	TRBJ2-1	NA	13	NA
CASGSPRDRSINEQFF	TGTGCCAGCGGATCTCCCCGGGACAGGTCAATCAATGAGCAGTTCTTC	TRBV27	TRBJ2-1	TRBD1	16	NA
CAWTETVFNSPLHF	TGTGCCTGGACGGAGACAGTTTTTAATTCACCCCTCCACTTT	TRBV30	TRBJ1-6	NA	14	few
CASSTDRGPGETQYF	TGCGCCAGCAGCACGGACAGGGGGCCAGGAGAGACCCAGTACTTC	TRBV5-1	TRBJ2-5	TRBD1	15	NA
CASSLGLRNEQFF	TGCGCCAGCAGCTTGGGACTACGAAATGAGCAGTTCTTC	TRBV5-1	TRBJ2-1	NA	13	NA
CAIAGRSYNSPLHF	TGTGCCATCGCAGGGAGGTCCTATAATTCACCCCTCCACTTT	TRBV14	TRBJ1-6	NA	14	NA
CASRTEDYEQYF	TGTGCCAGTCGGACAGAGGATTACGAGCAGTACTTC	TRBV11-2	TRBJ2-7	NA	12	NA
CASSEVKRGLADTQYF	TGTGCCAGCAGTGAAGTCAAGCGGGGGCTCGCCGATACGCAGTATTTT	TRBV2	TRBJ2-3	TRBD2	16	NA
CASSLLADSYNSPLHF	TGTGCCAGCAGCTTGCTTGCGGACTCCTATAATTCACCCCTCCACTTT	TRBV5-6	TRBJ1-6	NA	16	NA
CASSDFWRGELFF	TGTGCCAGCAGTGATTTTTGGCGAGGGGAGCTGTTTTTT	TRBV25-1	TRBJ2-2	NA	13	NA
CASSPATGELFF	TGTGCCAGCAGCCCCGCCACCGGGGAGCTGTTTTTT	TRBV7-3	TRBJ2-2	NA	12	few
CSLRGQDYGYTF	TGCAGCTTAAGGGGGCAGGACTATGGCTACACCTTC	TRBV29-1	TRBJ1-2	TRBD1	12	NA
CASSLSQGGRNQPQHF	TGTGCCAGCAGTTTATCTCAGGGAGGGAGAAATCAGCCCCAGCATTTT	TRBV27	TRBJ1-5	NA	16	few
CASSPSTGTVYGYTF	TGCGCCAGCAGCCCCAGTACCGGGACAGTCTATGGCTACACCTTC	TRBV4-3	TRBJ1-2	TRBD1	15	NA
CASTDRLTETQYF	TGTGCCAGTACCGACAGGTTAACAGAGACCCAGTACTTC	TRBV19	TRBJ2-5	NA	13	NA
CSVTGGRELFF	TGCAGCGTTACAGGGGGCAGGGAGCTGTTTTTT	TRBV29-1	TRBJ2-2	TRBD1	11	NA
CASYGQGIVNEQFF	TGCGCCAGCTATGGACAGGGGATTGTCAATGAGCAGTTCTTC	TRBV10-2	TRBJ2-1	TRBD1	14	once
CASSGGTGDGETQYF	TGTGCCAGCAGCGGGGGGACAGGGGATGGAGAGACCCAGTACTTC	TRBV9	TRBJ2-5	TRBD1	15	NA
CASSLVQGNGYTF	TGTGCCAGCAGCTTAGTCCAGGGAAATGGCTACACCTTC	TRBV7-9	TRBJ1-2	NA	13	few
CASGESVEAFF	TGTGCCAGCGGGGAGTCGGTGGAAGCTTTCTTT	TRBV25-1	TRBJ1-1	NA	11	few
CAWSQGRRSYNSPLHF	TGTGCCTGGAGTCAAGGACGGCGGTCCTATAATTCACCCCTCCACTTT	TRBV30	TRBJ1-6	NA	16	few
CASSRTGGASYNSPLHF	TGTGCCAGCAGTCGGACAGGGGGCGCCTCCTATAATTCACCCCTCCACTTT	TRBV9	TRBJ1-6	TRBD1	17	few